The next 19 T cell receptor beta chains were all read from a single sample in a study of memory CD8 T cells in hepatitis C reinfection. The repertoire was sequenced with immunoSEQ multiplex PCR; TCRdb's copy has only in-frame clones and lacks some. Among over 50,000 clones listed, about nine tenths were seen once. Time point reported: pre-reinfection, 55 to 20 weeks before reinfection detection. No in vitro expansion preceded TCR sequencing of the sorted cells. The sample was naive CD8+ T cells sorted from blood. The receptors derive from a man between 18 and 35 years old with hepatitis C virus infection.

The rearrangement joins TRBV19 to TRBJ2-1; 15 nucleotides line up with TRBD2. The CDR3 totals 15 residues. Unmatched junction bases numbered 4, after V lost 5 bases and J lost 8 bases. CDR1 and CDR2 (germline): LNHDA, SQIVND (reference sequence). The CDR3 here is CASSRTSGRVDEQFF. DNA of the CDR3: TGTGCCAGTAGTCGGACTAGCGGGAGGGTGGATGAGCAGTTCTTC.

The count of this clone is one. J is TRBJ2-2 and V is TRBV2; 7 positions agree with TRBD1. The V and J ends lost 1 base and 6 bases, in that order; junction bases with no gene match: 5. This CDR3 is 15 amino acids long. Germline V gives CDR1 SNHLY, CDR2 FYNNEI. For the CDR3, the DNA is TGTGCCAGCAGTGAAGGACAGGGTGTAGCCGGGGAGCTGTTTTTT. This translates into CASSEGQGVAGELFF.

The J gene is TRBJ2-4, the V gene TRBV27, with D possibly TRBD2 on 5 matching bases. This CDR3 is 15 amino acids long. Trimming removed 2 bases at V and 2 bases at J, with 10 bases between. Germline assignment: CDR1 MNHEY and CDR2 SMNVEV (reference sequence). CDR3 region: CASSLVGASKNIQYF. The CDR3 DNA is TGTGCCAGCAGTTTAGTGGGAGCCTCCAAAAACATTCAGTACTTC.

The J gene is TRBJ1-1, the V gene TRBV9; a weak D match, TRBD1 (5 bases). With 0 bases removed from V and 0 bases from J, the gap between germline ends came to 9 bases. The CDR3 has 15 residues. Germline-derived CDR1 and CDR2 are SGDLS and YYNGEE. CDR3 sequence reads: CASSVVAGLNTEAFF. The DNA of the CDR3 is TGTGCCAGCAGCGTAGTGGCAGGGCTGAACACTGAAGCTTTCTTT.

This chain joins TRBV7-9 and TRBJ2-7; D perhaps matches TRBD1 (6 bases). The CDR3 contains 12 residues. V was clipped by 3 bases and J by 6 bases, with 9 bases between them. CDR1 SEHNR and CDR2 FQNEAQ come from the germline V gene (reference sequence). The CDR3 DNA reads TGTGCCAGCAGCTTGGGGGCCGCCGAGCAGTACTTC. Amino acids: CASSLGAAEQYF.

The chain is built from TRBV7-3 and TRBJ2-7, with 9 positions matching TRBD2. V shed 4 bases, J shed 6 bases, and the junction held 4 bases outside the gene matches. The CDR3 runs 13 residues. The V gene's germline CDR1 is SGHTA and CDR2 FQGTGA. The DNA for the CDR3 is TGTGCCAGCAGCTACGGACTAGCGAGCGAGCAGTACTTC. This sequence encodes CASSYGLASEQYF. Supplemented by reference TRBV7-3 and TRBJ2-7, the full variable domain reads GAGVSQTPSNKVTEKGKYVELRCDPISGHTALYWYRQSLGQGPEFLIYFQGTGAADDSGLPNDRFFAVRPEGSVSTLKIQRTERGDSAVYLCASSYGLASEQYFGPGTRLTVT.

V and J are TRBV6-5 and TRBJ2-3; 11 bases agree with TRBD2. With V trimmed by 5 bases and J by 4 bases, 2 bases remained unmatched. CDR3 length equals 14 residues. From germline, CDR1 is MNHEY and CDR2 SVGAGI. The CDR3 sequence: CASSLTSGADTQYF. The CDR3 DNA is TGTGCCAGCAGTCTGACTAGCGGGGCAGATACGCAGTATTTT.

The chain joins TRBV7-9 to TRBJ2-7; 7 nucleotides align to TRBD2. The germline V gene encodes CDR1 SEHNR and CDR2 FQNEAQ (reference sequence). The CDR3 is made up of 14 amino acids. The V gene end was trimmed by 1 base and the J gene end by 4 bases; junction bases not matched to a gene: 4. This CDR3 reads CASSLGSGTYEQYF. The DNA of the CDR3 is TGTGCCAGCAGCTTAGGAAGCGGGACTTACGAGCAGTACTTC.

The CDR3 loop reads CASSVEASGDSYNEQFF. The CDR3 DNA is TGTGCCAGCAGCGTAGAAGCTAGCGGTGACTCCTACAATGAGCAGTTCTTC. The chain employs TRBV9 and TRBJ2-1; 7 bases line up with TRBD2. V was clipped by 0 bases and J by 0 bases; unmatched bases: 6. The CDR3 contains 17 residues. Germline assignment: CDR1 SGDLS and CDR2 YYNGEE.

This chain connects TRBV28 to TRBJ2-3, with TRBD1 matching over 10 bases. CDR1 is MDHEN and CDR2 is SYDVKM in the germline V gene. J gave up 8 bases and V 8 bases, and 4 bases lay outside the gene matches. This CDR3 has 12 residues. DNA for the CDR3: TGTGCCAGCTCCGGGGACAGGGGTACGCAGTATTTT. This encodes CASSGDRGTQYF.

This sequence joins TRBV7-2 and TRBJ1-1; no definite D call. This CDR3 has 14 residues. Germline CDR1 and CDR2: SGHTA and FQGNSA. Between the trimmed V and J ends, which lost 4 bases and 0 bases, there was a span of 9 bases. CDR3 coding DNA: TGTGCCAGCAGCTCCGATCTAATGAACACTGAAGCTTTCTTT. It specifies CASSSDLMNTEAFF.

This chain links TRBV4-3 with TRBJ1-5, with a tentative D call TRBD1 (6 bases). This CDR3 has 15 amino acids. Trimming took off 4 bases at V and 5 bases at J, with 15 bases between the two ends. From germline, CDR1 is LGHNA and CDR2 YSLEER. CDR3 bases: TGCGCCAGCAGCCCATGGTTGGACAGTTATCAGCCCCAGCATTTT. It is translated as CASSPWLDSYQPQHF.

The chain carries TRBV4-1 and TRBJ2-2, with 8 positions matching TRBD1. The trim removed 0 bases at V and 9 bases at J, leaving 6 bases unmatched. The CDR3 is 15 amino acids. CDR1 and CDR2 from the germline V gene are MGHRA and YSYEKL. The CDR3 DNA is TGCGCCAGCAGCCAAGAAGGACAGGGCTTCCGGGAGCTGTTTTTT. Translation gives CASSQEGQGFRELFF.

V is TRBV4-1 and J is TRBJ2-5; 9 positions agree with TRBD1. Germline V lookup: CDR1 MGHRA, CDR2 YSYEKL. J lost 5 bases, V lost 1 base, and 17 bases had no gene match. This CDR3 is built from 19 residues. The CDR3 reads CASSQGLQVGQGSLETQYF. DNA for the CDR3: TGCGCCAGCAGCCAAGGATTGCAGGTGGGACAGGGATCCCTCGAGACCCAGTACTTC.

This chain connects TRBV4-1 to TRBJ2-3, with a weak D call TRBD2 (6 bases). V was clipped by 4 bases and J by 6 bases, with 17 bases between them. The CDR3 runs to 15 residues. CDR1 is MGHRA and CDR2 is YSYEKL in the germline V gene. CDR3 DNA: TGCGCCAGCAGCCCGAGAGGAGGGGAGTTTGATACGCAGTATTTT. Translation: CASSPRGGEFDTQYF.

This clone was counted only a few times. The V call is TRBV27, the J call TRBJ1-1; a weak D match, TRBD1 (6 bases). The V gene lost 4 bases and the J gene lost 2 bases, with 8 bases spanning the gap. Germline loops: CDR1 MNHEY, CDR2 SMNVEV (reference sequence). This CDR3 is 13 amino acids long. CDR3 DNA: TGTGCCAGCAGTTGGACAGTTAACACTGAAGCTTTCTTT. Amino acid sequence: CASSWTVNTEAFF.

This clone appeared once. As DNA, the CDR3 is TGTGCCAGCAGCTTAGGGGAGCACCTCTACAATGAGCAGTTCTTC. Its translation is CASSLGEHLYNEQFF. This sequence joins TRBV13 and TRBJ2-1; D gene ambiguous. This CDR3 has 15 residues. Germline assignment: CDR1 PRHDT and CDR2 FYEKMQ (reference sequence). Trimming pared 0 bases from V and 3 bases from J, leaving 9 bases between.

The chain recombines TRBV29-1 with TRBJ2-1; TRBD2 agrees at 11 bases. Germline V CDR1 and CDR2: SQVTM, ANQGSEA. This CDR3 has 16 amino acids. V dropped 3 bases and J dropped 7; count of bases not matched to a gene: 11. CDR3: CSVELAGGPQENEQFF. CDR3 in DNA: TGCAGCGTTGAGTTAGCGGGAGGGCCTCAGGAGAATGAGCAGTTCTTC.

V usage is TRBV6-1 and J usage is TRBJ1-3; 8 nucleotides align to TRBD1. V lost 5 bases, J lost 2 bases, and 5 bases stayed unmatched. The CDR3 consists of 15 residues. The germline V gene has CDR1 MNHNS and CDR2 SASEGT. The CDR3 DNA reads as TGTGCCAGCAGTTTGGACAGGGTGACTGGAAACACCATATATTTT. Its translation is CASSLDRVTGNTIYF.